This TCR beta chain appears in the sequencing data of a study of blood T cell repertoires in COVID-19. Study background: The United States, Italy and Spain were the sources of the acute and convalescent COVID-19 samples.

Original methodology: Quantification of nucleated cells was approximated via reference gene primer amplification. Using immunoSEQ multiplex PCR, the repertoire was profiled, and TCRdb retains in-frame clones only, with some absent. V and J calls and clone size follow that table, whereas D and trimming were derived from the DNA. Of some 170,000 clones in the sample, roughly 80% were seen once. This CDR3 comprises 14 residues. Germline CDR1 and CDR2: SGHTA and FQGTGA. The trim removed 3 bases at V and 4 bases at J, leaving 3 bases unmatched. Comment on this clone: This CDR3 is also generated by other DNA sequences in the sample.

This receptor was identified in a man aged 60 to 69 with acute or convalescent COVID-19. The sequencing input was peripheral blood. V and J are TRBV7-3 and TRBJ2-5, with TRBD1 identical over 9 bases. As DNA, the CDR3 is TGTGCCAGCAGCTTGACAGGGGGTGGAGAGACCCAGTACTTC. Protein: CASSLTGGGETQYF.